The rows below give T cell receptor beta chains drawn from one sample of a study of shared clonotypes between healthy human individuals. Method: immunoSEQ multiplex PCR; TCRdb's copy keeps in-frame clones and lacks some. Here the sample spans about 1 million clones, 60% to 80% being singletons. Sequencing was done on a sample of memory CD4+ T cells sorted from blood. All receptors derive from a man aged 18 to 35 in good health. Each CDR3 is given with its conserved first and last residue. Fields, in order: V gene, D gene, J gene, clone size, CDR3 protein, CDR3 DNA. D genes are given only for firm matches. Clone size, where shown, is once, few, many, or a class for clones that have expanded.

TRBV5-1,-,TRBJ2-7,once,CASNRGSYEQYF,TGCGCCAGCAATCGAGGATCCTACGAGCAGTACTTC
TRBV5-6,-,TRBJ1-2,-,CASSIEQGDYGYTF,TGTGCCAGCAGCATTGAACAGGGTGACTATGGCTACACCTTC
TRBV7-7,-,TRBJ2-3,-,CASSLGASTDTQYF,TGTGCTAGCAGCTTAGGAGCGAGCACAGATACGCAGTATTTT
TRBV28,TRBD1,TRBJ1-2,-,CASSPTPGQGAGYTF,TGTGCCAGCAGTCCAACCCCCGGACAGGGAGCTGGCTACACCTTC
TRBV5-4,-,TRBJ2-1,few,CASSLRNEQFF,TGTGCCAGCAGCTTGCGAAATGAGCAGTTCTTC
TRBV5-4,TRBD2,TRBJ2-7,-,CASSLNVAGVEQYF,TGTGCCAGCAGCTTAAATGTAGCGGGAGTTGAGCAGTACTTC
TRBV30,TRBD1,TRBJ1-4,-,CAWSVGTGGNEKLFF,TGTGCCTGGAGTGTTGGGACAGGGGGCAATGAAAAACTGTTTTTT
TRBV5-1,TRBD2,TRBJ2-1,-,CASNYLPTSGKGEQFF,TGCGCCAGCAACTACTTACCAACTAGCGGTAAGGGTGAGCAGTTCTTC
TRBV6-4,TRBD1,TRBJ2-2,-,CASSAMTGGSTGELFF,TGTGCCAGCAGTGCCATGACAGGGGGAAGCACCGGGGAGCTGTTTTTT
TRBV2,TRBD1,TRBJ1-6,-,CAVRDSSYNSPLHF,TGTGCAGTAAGGGACAGCTCCTATAATTCACCCCTCCACTTT